The 22 T cell receptor beta chains below were found in one sample sequenced in a study of regulatory T cells in long-lasting Graves disease. To make TCR beta libraries, researchers used iRepertoire HTBI primers and Arm-PCR of CDR3 regions. TCRdb reprocessed the multiplex PCR reads via MiXCR and lists one record per CDR3 protein. Of 350,000 to 450,000 distinct CDR3 sequences detected, roughly a fifth appear once; the ten largest clones hold more than 13%. The time point denotes: persistent/refractory GD, antithyroid drugs over 5 years with positive TRAb. RNA extracted from PBMCs served as the sequencing template. Sequencing was performed on peripheral blood mononuclear cells (PBMCs), taken when the disease was refractory, from a patient treated with antithyroid drugs. The receptors originated from a female donor with Graves disease.

At least ten counts were recorded for this clonotype. This rearrangement joins TRBV7-6 to TRBJ2-2; a weak D match, TRBD1 (5 bases). Germline assignment: CDR1 SGHVS and CDR2 FNYEAQ. V dropped 5 bases and J dropped 3 bases, with 13 bases sitting between them. The length of the CDR3 is 15 residues. The DNA for the CDR3 is TGTGCCAGCAGCAAGCAGGGTGGGGACACCGGGGAGCTGTTTTTT. It is translated as CASSKQGGDTGELFF. The complete variable domain, with remaining parts taken from reference TRBV7-6 and TRBJ2-2, reads GAGVSQSPRYKVTKRGQDVALRCDPISGHVSLYWYRQALGQGPEFLTYFNYEAQQDKSGLPNDRFSAERPEGSISTLTIQRTEQRDSAMYRCASSKQGGDTGELFFGEGSRLTVL.

The rearrangement uses TRBV12-3 or TRBV12-4 and TRBJ2-6; 11 bases line up with TRBD1. CDR3 size: 16 residues. The V and J ends lost 5 bases and 5 bases, in that order; junction bases with no gene match: 5. The CDR3 protein is CASSIRTGGWANVLTF. DNA for the CDR3: TGTGCCAGCAGTATCAGGACAGGGGGCTGGGCCAACGTCCTGACTTTC.

The V gene is TRBV2, the J gene TRBJ2-1; TRBD1 is a possible D gene (6 bases). Germline values: CDR1 SNHLY, CDR2 FYNNEI. This CDR3 has 14 residues. V lost 10 bases and J 1 base, leaving 14 bases between the germline ends. In DNA form, the CDR3 reads TGTGCCACCTCGGGACAATTATCCTACAATGAGCAGTTCTTC. Amino acids: CATSGQLSYNEQFF.

This clonotype turned up a few times. This may come from a read error, since a much larger clone is one base off. V is TRBV3-1 and J is TRBJ2-7; D gene unclear. Trimming cost V 2 bases and J 3 bases, with 5 bases left between them. CDR3 length: 12 amino acids. Germline lookup yields CDR1 LGHDT and CDR2 YNNKEL (reference sequence). The CDR3 loop reads CASSQTDYEQYF. In DNA, the CDR3 is TGTGCCAGCAGCCAAACAGACTACGAGCAGTACTTC.

This clonotype came up many times. The chain is built from TRBV10-3 and TRBJ2-5, with 10 bases matching TRBD2. Germline trimming cut 6 bases from V and 2 bases from J; bases unmatched to any gene: 6. CDR1 and CDR2 (germline): ENHRY, SYGVKD. The CDR3 contains 15 residues. CDR3 protein: CAIRGTSASQETQYF. The CDR3 region has the DNA TGTGCCATCAGGGGGACTAGCGCCTCACAAGAGACCCAGTACTTC.

The chain is built from TRBV6-1 and TRBJ2-1; D unclear. The V gene's germline CDR1 is MNHNS and CDR2 SASEGT. Trimming took off 4 bases at V and 3 bases at J, with 4 bases between the two ends. The length of the CDR3 is 12 residues. CDR3: CASSVSYNEQFF. CDR3 nucleotides: TGTGCCAGCAGTGTAAGCTACAATGAGCAGTTCTTC.

The table lists this clonotype with many counts. The chain combines TRBV2 with TRBJ2-2, with 7 bases aligning to TRBD1. V lost 5 bases to trimming and J lost 2 bases; unmatched junction nucleotides: 5. CDR3 size: 15 residues. The germline V gene encodes CDR1 SNHLY and CDR2 FYNNEI. The CDR3 sequence is CASSYRGPNTGELFF. Here the CDR3 DNA reads TGTGCCAGCAGTTACAGGGGACCCAACACCGGGGAGCTGTTTTTT.

This clonotype was counted ten times or more. The chain links TRBV12-3 or TRBV12-4 to TRBJ1-5; D is unclear. Trimming pared 6 bases from V and 0 bases from J, leaving 9 bases between. The CDR3 extends over 14 amino acids. The CDR3 sequence: CASSSYISNQPQHF. The CDR3 nucleotides read TGTGCCAGCAGCTCATATATTAGCAATCAGCCCCAGCATTTT.

The chain is built from TRBV6-1 and TRBJ2-7; 7 positions agree with TRBD2. Trimming at V came to 6 bases and at J to 3 bases, leaving 2 bases not matched to a gene. Germline values: CDR1 MNHNS, CDR2 SASEGT. This CDR3 is built from 12 residues. CDR3 loop: CASRQRGYEQYF. The DNA for the CDR3 is TGTGCCAGCAGGCAGCGGGGCTACGAGCAGTACTTC.

This clonotype was found a few times. V is TRBV25-1 and J is TRBJ2-5, with TRBD1 as a possible D gene (5 bases). CDR1 and CDR2 from the germline V gene are MGHDK and SYGVNS. The CDR3 covers 13 residues. V lost 3 bases to trimming and J lost 3 bases, with 8 bases between them. CDR3 in amino acids: CASSEEGEETQYF. CDR3 nucleotide sequence: TGTGCCAGCAGTGAGGAAGGGGAAGAGACCCAGTACTTC.

This clonotype was counted at least ten times. The chain employs TRBV28 and TRBJ1-6, with D hard to call. The CDR3 is 13 residues long. Trimming left V 3 bases short and J 8 bases short, with 8 bases between. Germline loops: CDR1 MDHEN, CDR2 SYDVKM. CDR3 protein: CASSLPGDSPLHF. CDR3 nucleotides: TGTGCCAGCAGTTTGCCTGGGGATTCACCCCTCCACTTT.

This clonotype occurred a few times. This sequence joins TRBV7-9 and TRBJ1-2, with D possibly being TRBD1 (6 bases). Trimming removed 1 base from V and 2 bases from J, with 11 bases in between. CDR1 and CDR2 from the germline V gene are SEHNR and FQNEAQ (reference sequence). The CDR3 consists of 15 residues. CDR3 nucleotide sequence: TGTGCCAGCAGCTTAGGTGCTGGGGGCAACTATGGCTACACCTTC. This codes for CASSLGAGGNYGYTF.

This clonotype was found many times. J is TRBJ1-5 and V is TRBV28; D gene ambiguous. The CDR3 is 15 amino acids. Trimming shortened V by 8 bases and J by 0 bases, and 14 bases separated the two germline ends. Germline loops: CDR1 MDHEN, CDR2 SYDVKM. CDR3: CASSTDVYSNQPQHF. The DNA for the CDR3 is TGTGCCAGCTCAACGGACGTATATAGCAATCAGCCCCAGCATTTT.

V and J are TRBV7-8 and TRBJ1-2, with 7 bases matching TRBD1. The length of the CDR3 is 14 residues. Germline V gene lookup returns CDR1 SGHVS and CDR2 FQNEAQ. V was pared by 1 base and J by 4 bases, with 3 bases of the junction left unmatched. The CDR3: CASSLEGQFYGYTF. The CDR3 DNA reads TGTGCCAGCAGCTTAGAGGGACAGTTCTATGGCTACACCTTC. The full variable domain, its missing parts supplied by reference TRBV7-8 and TRBJ1-2, is GAGVSQSPRYKVAKRGQDVALRCDPISGHVSLFWYQQALGQGPEFLTYFQNEAQLDKSGLPSDRFFAERPEGSVSTLKIQRTQQEDSAVYLCASSLEGQFYGYTFGSGTRLTVV.

The gene calls are TRBV5-1 and TRBJ2-2, with D maybe TRBD2 (5 bases). Germline V gene lookup returns CDR1 SGHRS and CDR2 YFSETQ. Trimming removed 3 bases from V and 3 bases from J, with 15 bases in between. The CDR3 loop spans 16 amino acids. DNA for the CDR3: TGCGCCAGCAGCTCTGCGGGCCCCAGCGACACCGGGGAGCTGTTTTTT. It yields the protein CASSSAGPSDTGELFF.

As concerns this clonotype: The germline gene is not matched at one end of the junction; a read error may be the cause. The V gene is TRBV7-6, the J gene TRBJ2-3, with 8 bases fitting TRBD2. Germline CDR1 and CDR2: SGHVS and FNYEAQ. The CDR3 has 17 amino acids. CDR3 bases: TGTGCCAGCAGCTTAGGCGGGACCAGCGGGAGCAGAGATACGCAGTATTTT. This translates into CASSLGGTSGSRDTQYF.

Note on this clonotype: Possible read error: a much larger clone is one base away. V gene TRBV11-1 combines with J gene TRBJ2-7; D perhaps matches TRBD2 (6 bases). Germline V gene sequence: CDR1 SGHAT, CDR2 FQDESV (reference sequence). The CDR3 totals 14 residues. With 7 bases removed from V and 6 bases from J, the gap between germline ends came to 19 bases. CDR3: CASNPPGSRAEQYF. CDR3 sequence (DNA): TGTGCCAGCAACCCTCCCGGGAGTCGGGCCGAGCAGTACTTC.

This clonotype was seen repeatedly, ten times or more. The genes are TRBV27 and TRBJ2-7; D tentatively fits TRBD1 or TRBD2 (6 bases each). This CDR3 is built from 19 residues. Germline values: CDR1 MNHEY, CDR2 SMNVEV (reference sequence). Trimming took off 10 bases at V and 2 bases at J, with 33 bases between the two ends. The chain's CDR3 is CATFPSDRGLLAETYEQYF. CDR3 bases: TGTGCCACCTTCCCCTCGGACAGAGGCCTTTTAGCGGAAACCTACGAGCAGTACTTC.

The table lists this clonotype with a count of one. This chain links TRBV27 with TRBJ2-5, with 10 nucleotides matching TRBD1. The CDR3 length is 15 residues. Trimming removed 5 bases from V and 5 bases from J; junction bases left unmatched: 8. CDR1 is MNHEY and CDR2 is SMNVEV in the germline V gene (reference sequence). The CDR3 nucleotides are TGTGCCAGCAGTAACCAGACAGGGGGCGAGGAGACCCAGTACTTC. This gives the protein CASSNQTGGEETQYF.

The chain recombines TRBV25-1 with TRBJ2-5; D gene unclear. Germline V lookup: CDR1 MGHDK, CDR2 SYGVNS. Trimming took 2 bases from V and 4 from J, leaving 5 bases between them. The CDR3 length is 12 residues. Here the CDR3 reads CASSEVPETQYF. CDR3 sequence (DNA): TGTGCCAGCAGTGAAGTGCCAGAGACCCAGTACTTC.

This clonotype was seen a few times. V and J are TRBV4-1 and TRBJ2-2, with D perhaps matching TRBD2 (7 bases). With 5 bases removed from V and 2 bases from J, the gap between germline ends came to 15 bases. The CDR3 has 16 residues. Germline CDR1 MGHRA, CDR2 YSYEKL. This CDR3 reads CASSSRGGVNTGELFF. DNA of the CDR3: TGCGCCAGCAGCTCAAGGGGGGGAGTCAACACCGGGGAGCTGTTTTTT.

There are many counts of this clonotype. This chain links TRBV15 with TRBJ2-7, with 10 bases matching TRBD1. The CDR3 has 16 residues. Germline V gene data show CDR1 as LNHNV and CDR2 as YYDKDF (reference sequence). J lost 2 bases, V lost 3 bases, and 7 bases had no gene match. CDR3 sequence (DNA): TGTGCCACCAGCAGGGGTCCGGGACAGGGGACCTACGAGCAGTACTTC. Protein: CATSRGPGQGTYEQYF.